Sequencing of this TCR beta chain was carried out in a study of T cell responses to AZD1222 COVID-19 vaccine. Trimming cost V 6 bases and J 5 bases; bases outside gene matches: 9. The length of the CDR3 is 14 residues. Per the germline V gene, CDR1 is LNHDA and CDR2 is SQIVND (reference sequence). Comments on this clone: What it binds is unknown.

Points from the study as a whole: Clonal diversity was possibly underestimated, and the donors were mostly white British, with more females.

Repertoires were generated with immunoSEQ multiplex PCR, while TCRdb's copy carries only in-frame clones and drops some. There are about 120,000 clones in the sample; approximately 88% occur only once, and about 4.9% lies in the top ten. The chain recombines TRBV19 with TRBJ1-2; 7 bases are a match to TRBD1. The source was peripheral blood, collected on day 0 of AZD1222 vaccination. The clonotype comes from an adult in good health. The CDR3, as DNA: TGTGCCAGTAGAAGTGGGGGACAGAAGTATGGCTACACCTTC. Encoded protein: CASRSGGQKYGYTF. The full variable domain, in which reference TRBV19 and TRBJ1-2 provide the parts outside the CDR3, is DGGITQSPKYLFRKEGQNVTLSCEQNLNHDAMYWYRQDPGQGLRLIYYSQIVNDFQKGDIAEGYSVSREKKESFPLTVTSAQKNPTAFYLCASRSGGQKYGYTFGSGTRLTVV.